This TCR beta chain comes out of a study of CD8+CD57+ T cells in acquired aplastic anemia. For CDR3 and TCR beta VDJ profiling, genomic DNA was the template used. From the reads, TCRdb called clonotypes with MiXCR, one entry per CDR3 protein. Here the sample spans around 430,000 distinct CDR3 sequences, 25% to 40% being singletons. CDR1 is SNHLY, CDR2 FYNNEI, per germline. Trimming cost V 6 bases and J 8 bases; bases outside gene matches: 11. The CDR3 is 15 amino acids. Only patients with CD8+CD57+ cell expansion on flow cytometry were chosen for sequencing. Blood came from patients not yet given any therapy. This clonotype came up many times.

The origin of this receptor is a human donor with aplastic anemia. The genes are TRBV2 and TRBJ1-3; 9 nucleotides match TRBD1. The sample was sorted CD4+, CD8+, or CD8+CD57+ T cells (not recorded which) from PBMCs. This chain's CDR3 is CASSDPGQGVYTIYF. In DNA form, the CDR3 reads TGTGCCAGCAGCGATCCGGGACAGGGAGTATACACCATATATTTT.